These 27 T cell receptor beta chains were sequenced from one sample in a study. From the RT-PCR reads, TCRdb called clonotypes with MiXCR, one entry per CDR3 protein. Of about 700,000 distinct CDR3 sequences detected, over 12% appear once; the ten largest clones hold 3% to 4.5%. The sample comprised memory CD4+ T cells from blood. The receptors derive from a female donor in good health, serving as a healthy control.

The chain is built from TRBV11-2 and TRBJ2-1, with no clear D. This CDR3 region has 13 residues. Germline CDR1 SGHAT, CDR2 FQNNGV. Trimming removed 11 bases at V and 6 bases at J, with 17 bases between. The CDR3 sequence: CASRTIASNEQFF. The CDR3 DNA follows: TGTGCCTCTCGGACCATAGCCTCCAATGAGCAGTTCTTC.

This clonotype came up a few times. The genes are TRBV7-2 and TRBJ2-5, with D unresolved. Germline loops: CDR1 SGHTA, CDR2 FQGNSA. V dropped 1 base and J dropped 4 bases, with 10 bases sitting between them. This CDR3 is built from 14 residues. As DNA, the CDR3 is TGTGCCAGCAGCTTAGGCAATTTTCGAGAGACCCAGTACTTC. Protein: CASSLGNFRETQYF.

The chain joins TRBV7-9 to TRBJ2-3; 12 nucleotides align to TRBD2. With V trimmed by 5 bases and J by 3 bases, 6 bases remained unmatched. The length of the CDR3 is 16 residues. Germline V lookup: CDR1 SEHNR, CDR2 FQNEAQ (reference sequence). In DNA form, the CDR3 reads TGTGCCAGCAGCCCTCTAGCGGGGGGGGAAACAGATACGCAGTATTTT. Its translation is CASSPLAGGETDTQYF.

This chain uses TRBV7-2 with TRBJ1-6; D gene ambiguous. V lost 2 bases, J lost 7 bases, and 12 bases lay in between. The CDR3 has 15 amino acids. CDR1 is SGHTA, CDR2 FQGNSA, per germline. CDR3 in DNA: TGTGCCAGCAGCTTAAACGCTCCGGGAAATTCACCCCTCCACTTT. Translated, it gives CASSLNAPGNSPLHF.

In its sample, this clonotype was seen many times. The chain has TRBV7-3 and TRBJ1-2; 7 bases align to TRBD1. The germline V gene has CDR1 SGHTA and CDR2 FQGTGA. Unmatched junction bases numbered 14, after V lost 5 bases and J lost 8 bases. This CDR3 is built from 15 residues. The CDR3 reads CASSPSAAGGSGYTF. The CDR3 DNA sequence: TGTGCCAGCAGCCCCTCGGCGGCAGGGGGTTCCGGCTACACCTTC.

This clonotype was seen many times. The CDR3 DNA reads TGCAGTGCTAGTATACAGGGGGCAGACGAGCAGTACTTC. Its protein is CSASIQGADEQYF. J is TRBJ2-7 and V is TRBV20-1, with 9 bases identical to TRBD1. This CDR3 spans 13 amino acids. The V gene's germline CDR1 is DFQATT and CDR2 SNEGSKA (reference sequence). Trimming at V came to 3 bases and at J to 5 bases, leaving 5 bases not matched to a gene.

This clonotype was seen repeatedly, ten times or more. The chain recombines TRBV20-1 with TRBJ2-3, with 7 nucleotides matching TRBD1. Germline lookup yields CDR1 DFQATT and CDR2 SNEGSKA (reference sequence). The CDR3 covers 12 residues. CDR3 in amino acids: CRIRGNTDTQYF. For the CDR3, the DNA is TGCAGAATCAGGGGGAACACAGATACGCAGTATTTT.

This clonotype was observed many times. The junction departs from germline at one end; a sequencing error may be responsible. This rearrangement joins TRBV6-5 to TRBJ1-2, with 8 bases matching TRBD1. CDR3 length equals 12 residues. The germline V gene encodes CDR1 MNHEY and CDR2 SVGAGI. CDR3 region: CASIGTGHFPNF. The CDR3, as DNA: TGTGCCAGCATCGGGACAGGCCACTTCCCCAACTTC.

This clonotype appeared a few times. This chain uses TRBV4-2 with TRBJ1-1, with unresolved D. This CDR3 is built from 14 residues. V gave up 2 bases and J gave up 4 bases, with 11 bases separating them. From germline, CDR1 is LGHNA and CDR2 YNFKEQ. The CDR3 is CASSQLKGFTEAFF. The CDR3 bases are TGTGCCAGCAGCCAATTGAAAGGGTTCACTGAAGCTTTCTTT.

V and J are TRBV24-1 and TRBJ2-1; possibly TRBD2 for D (6 bases). Trimming pared 4 bases from V and 0 bases from J, leaving 18 bases between. Germline V gene lookup returns CDR1 KGHDR and CDR2 SFDVKD. CDR3 length: 18 residues. The CDR3 here is CATSDPSSAGSSYNEQFF. As DNA, the CDR3 is TGTGCCACCAGTGACCCATCTAGCGCGGGGAGCTCCTACAATGAGCAGTTCTTC.

The chain couples TRBV6-7 to TRBJ1-2, with 9 nucleotides matching TRBD1. TRBV6-7 carries the ORF label, with uncertain function. V dropped 2 bases and J dropped 4; count of bases not matched to a gene: 17. The length of the CDR3 is 19 residues. The CDR3 sequence: CASSYPPNPGTGYLYGYTF. The CDR3 region has the DNA TGTGCCAGCAGTTACCCACCCAACCCCGGGACAGGGTACCTCTATGGCTACACCTTC.

In its sample, this clonotype was seen many times. J is TRBJ2-1 and V is TRBV7-8, with D uncertain. The CDR3 is 17 residues long. CDR1 is SGHVS, CDR2 FQNEAQ, per germline. With 6 bases removed from V and 5 bases from J, the gap between germline ends came to 23 bases. DNA of the CDR3: TGTGCCAGCAGTTCCCCCATCGGGCCCATTCGCCACAATGAGCAGTTCTTC. Translating it yields CASSSPIGPIRHNEQFF.

This clonotype was detected many times. The chain has TRBV5-1 and TRBJ2-5, with 11 positions matching TRBD2. The V gene end was trimmed by 4 bases and the J gene end by 2 bases; junction bases not matched to a gene: 7. CDR3 length equals 16 residues. Germline V lookup: CDR1 SGHRS, CDR2 YFSETQ. Written as DNA, the CDR3 is TGCGCCAGCAGCCCGGGACTAGCGGCGATTCAAGAGACCCAGTACTTC. Protein: CASSPGLAAIQETQYF.

At least ten counts were recorded for this clonotype. This chain links TRBV6-5 with TRBJ2-7; D is uncertain. V was clipped by 5 bases and J by 4 bases, with 6 bases between them. Looked up from germline, CDR1 is MNHEY and CDR2 is SVGAGI. The CDR3 covers 11 residues. This chain's CDR3 is CASSSPYEQYF. In DNA form, the CDR3 reads TGTGCCAGCAGTAGCCCGTACGAGCAGTACTTC.

The gene calls are TRBV7-9 and TRBJ2-5, with 9 bases matching TRBD1. Germline assignment: CDR1 SEHNR and CDR2 FQNEAQ (reference sequence). This CDR3 is built from 15 residues. Trimming took 5 bases from V and 5 from J; bases not matched to a gene: 9. CDR3: CASSPGTGSGETQYF. CDR3 nucleotides: TGTGCCAGCAGCCCCGGGACAGGGAGTGGGGAGACCCAGTACTTC.

This chain links TRBV5-1 with TRBJ2-1; 8 bases match TRBD2. CDR1 is SGHRS and CDR2 is YFSETQ in the germline V gene. V was clipped by 4 bases and J by 4 bases; unmatched bases: 7. The CDR3 has 15 amino acids. CDR3 loop: CASSLSGTFYNEQFF. The CDR3 coding sequence is TGCGCCAGCAGCCTTAGCGGGACATTTTACAATGAGCAGTTCTTC.

The CDR3 DNA follows: TGCAGTGCGGTCGTGGGTCGTAGCGGAGGCGAGCAGTACTTC. It translates to CSAVVGRSGGEQYF. The chain joins TRBV20-1 to TRBJ2-7; D is possibly TRBD2 (6 bases). Germline assignment: CDR1 DFQATT and CDR2 SNEGSKA (reference sequence). This CDR3 is 14 amino acids long. Trimming shortened V by 6 bases and J by 6 bases, and 21 bases separated the two germline ends.

This clonotype was picked up a small number of times. The V gene is TRBV24-1, the J gene TRBJ2-2; 9 bases match TRBD1. Losses at the gene ends were 11 bases for V and 1 base for J; bases not matched to a gene: 7. The V gene's germline CDR1 is KGHDR and CDR2 SFDVKD. The CDR3 totals 15 residues. CDR3 bases: TGTGCCATCGCTACAGGGGGCCTGAACACCGGGGAGCTGTTTTTT. Translating gives CAIATGGLNTGELFF.

This clonotype occurred a few times. V gene TRBV7-2 combines with J gene TRBJ1-5; possibly TRBD1 for D (6 bases). Deletions cut 3 bases from V and 7 bases from J, with 16 bases between. Germline V CDR1 and CDR2: SGHTA, FQGNSA. The CDR3 has 15 residues. The CDR3 reads CASSLGTTTAQPQHF. The CDR3 region has the DNA TGTGCCAGCAGCTTGGGGACAACCACTGCACAGCCCCAGCATTTT.

There are many counts of this clonotype. The rearrangement uses TRBV5-1 and TRBJ2-3; 9 bases are shared with TRBD1. Germline V CDR1 and CDR2: SGHRS, YFSETQ. CDR3 length equals 17 residues. V shed 3 bases and J 2 bases; nucleotides not matched to a gene: 10. The CDR3 region is CASSSTGGTGPTDTQYF. The CDR3, as DNA: TGCGCCAGCAGCTCCACCGGAGGGACAGGGCCCACAGATACGCAGTATTTT.

The sample holds many counts of this clonotype. The chain joins TRBV20-1 to TRBJ2-2; the D gene is possibly TRBD1 (6 bases). There are 15 residues in the CDR3. Trimming shortened V by 5 bases and J by 1 base, and 14 bases separated the two germline ends. Germline-derived CDR1 and CDR2 are DFQATT and SNEGSKA (reference sequence). This CDR3 is CSAVPGHLNTGELFF. The CDR3 nucleotides read TGCAGTGCTGTACCGGGACATTTGAACACCGGGGAGCTGTTTTTT.

This clonotype has just a few counts. The chain links TRBV27 to TRBJ2-1; 8 bases are a match to TRBD1. The CDR3 is 16 residues long. The V gene's germline CDR1 is MNHEY and CDR2 SMNVEV (reference sequence). J was trimmed by 8 bases and V by 3 bases; bases with no gene match: 12. The CDR3 nucleotides are TGTGCCAGCAGTTTCCGGCCACGGACAGGGAGCCATGAGCAGTTCTTC. It encodes CASSFRPRTGSHEQFF.

This clonotype was seen at least ten times. The chain carries TRBV12-3 or TRBV12-4 and TRBJ1-5; possibly TRBD1 for D (5 bases). This CDR3 contains 12 residues. V lost 2 bases and J 6 bases, leaving 5 bases between the germline ends. The DNA for the CDR3 is TGTGCCAGCAGTTTACAGGGTCAGCCCCAGCATTTT. Translation gives CASSLQGQPQHF.

A few counts support this clonotype. The chain carries TRBV25-1 and TRBJ2-6, with 9 nucleotides matching TRBD2. Germline trimming cut 4 bases from V and 1 base from J; bases unmatched to any gene: 14. Germline V gives CDR1 MGHDK, CDR2 SYGVNS. The CDR3 has 20 amino acids. The CDR3 is CASSVQGREGLWSGANVLTF. The DNA of the CDR3 is TGTGCCAGCAGTGTCCAAGGGCGGGAGGGCTTATGGTCTGGGGCCAACGTCCTGACTTTC. Full variable domain (rest looked up from reference TRBV25-1 and TRBJ2-6): EADIYQTPRYLVIGTGKKITLECSQTMGHDKMYWYQQDPGMELHLIHYSYGVNSTEKGDLSSESTVSRIRTEHFPLTLESARPSHTSQYLCASSVQGREGLWSGANVLTFGAGSRLTVL.

This clonotype was found a few times. The chain couples TRBV24-1 to TRBJ2-3, with 10 nucleotides matching TRBD2. This CDR3 spans 17 amino acids. Trimming at V came to 9 bases and at J to 0 bases, leaving 11 bases not matched to a gene. Germline CDR1 reads KGHDR; CDR2 reads SFDVKD. The CDR3 here is CATALSGRGWSTDTQYF. Written as DNA, the CDR3 is TGTGCCACCGCGTTGAGCGGGAGGGGATGGAGCACAGATACGCAGTATTTT.

This clonotype was detected ten times or more. V is TRBV5-6 and J is TRBJ2-3; D not resolved. Trimming took off 4 bases at V and 6 bases at J, with 6 bases between the two ends. Germline V gene sequence: CDR1 SGHDT, CDR2 YYEEEE. The CDR3 runs 11 residues. CDR3 coding DNA: TGTGCCAGCAGCCGACTTGATACGCAGTATTTT. This encodes CASSRLDTQYF.

The chain recombines TRBV20-1 with TRBJ2-7, with TRBD2 identical over 7 bases. Germline lookup yields CDR1 DFQATT and CDR2 SNEGSKA (reference sequence). The CDR3 has 15 amino acids. The ends lost 3 bases at V and 3 bases at J; junction bases unmatched: 11. CDR3 coding DNA: TGCAGTGCTAGGGACGACCCTAGCGGCAACTACGAGCAGTACTTC. This sequence encodes CSARDDPSGNYEQYF.